The 17 T cell receptor beta chains given below trace back to one sample, sequenced in a study of T cell repertoires in cytomegalovirus infection. TCRdb processed the reads anew with MiXCR; each CDR3 protein has one entry. The table shows some 150,000 distinct CDR3 sequences, with 20% to 25% occurring only once. Source material: PBMCs. These receptors all come from a human donor in good health (CMV status not recorded). Some clones in this sample may be carry-over from other donors' samples.

This clonotype has just a few counts. This rearrangement joins TRBV7-2 to TRBJ2-5; 9 bases align to TRBD2. V lost 2 bases, J lost 5 bases, and 3 bases stayed unmatched. This CDR3 is built from 14 residues. Germline CDR1 is SGHTA and CDR2 is FQGNSA. The CDR3 nucleotides read TGTGCCAGCAGCTTATTGCGGGGGGGGGAGACCCAGTACTTC. This codes for CASSLLRGGETQYF.

In its sample, this clonotype was seen a few times. J is TRBJ2-3 and V is TRBV5-6; 9 positions agree with TRBD2. Trimming at V came to 4 bases and at J to 4 bases, leaving 10 bases not matched to a gene. This CDR3 spans 16 amino acids. Germline V lookup: CDR1 SGHDT, CDR2 YYEEEE. This chain's CDR3 is CASSLEAGGVSDTQYF. In nucleotides, the CDR3 is TGTGCCAGCAGCCTAGAAGCGGGGGGCGTTTCAGATACGCAGTATTTT.

The rearrangement links TRBV11-2 to TRBJ2-7, with D possibly TRBD2 on 7 matching bases. Germline CDR1 and CDR2: SGHAT and FQNNGV. With 4 bases removed from V and 9 bases from J, the gap between germline ends came to 28 bases. There are 17 residues in the CDR3. CDR3 protein: CASSSVGRGRRGYRQYF. CDR3 sequence (DNA): TGTGCCAGCAGCTCCGTGGGCAGGGGCAGGCGGGGGTACCGGCAGTACTTC.

This clonotype showed up just a few times. The chain carries TRBV7-9 and TRBJ2-2; perhaps TRBD2 as D (6 bases). Germline-derived CDR1 and CDR2 are SEHNR and FQNEAQ (reference sequence). Trimming left V 4 bases short and J 4 bases short, with 13 bases between. The CDR3 sequence is 15 residues long. The CDR3 spells CASSYRRGTTGELFF. CDR3 in DNA: TGTGCCAGCAGCTACCGGCGGGGAACCACCGGGGAGCTGTTTTTT.

This clonotype appeared a few times. A much larger clone differs from this one at a single base, so this may be a read error. The chain is built from TRBV12-3 or TRBV12-4 and TRBJ2-3; D is unresolved. This CDR3 has 15 amino acids. Trimming removed 6 bases from V and 2 bases from J, with 15 bases in between. CDR3 loop: CASRPVGTPTDTQYF. The CDR3 nucleotides read TGTGCCAGCAGACCTGTTGGAACTCCCACAGATACGCAGTATTTT.

This clonotype was seen more than once but under ten times. The V call is TRBV28, the J call TRBJ1-3; 8 bases align to TRBD1. The germline V gene has CDR1 MDHEN and CDR2 SYDVKM. CDR3 length: 13 residues. Unmatched junction bases numbered 4, after V lost 8 bases and J lost 4 bases. The CDR3 sequence: CASSQGGGNTIYF. The CDR3 DNA sequence: TGTGCCAGCTCACAGGGGGGGGGAAACACCATATATTTT.

The chain has TRBV27 and TRBJ2-7; possibly TRBD2 for D (7 bases). V was shortened by 4 bases and J by 4 bases, with 20 bases between the two germline ends. The germline CDR1 and CDR2 sequences are MNHEY and SMNVEV (reference sequence). The CDR3 contains 16 residues. The CDR3 region is CASSSLGGGKIYEQYF. CDR3 nucleotides: TGTGCCAGCAGTTCGCTTGGGGGGGGCAAGATATACGAGCAGTACTTC.

Only a few counts were recorded for this clonotype. The V gene is TRBV6-2 or TRBV6-3, the J gene TRBJ2-7; D possibly corresponds to TRBD1 (6 bases). Trimming took 8 bases from V and 3 from J, leaving 17 bases between them. Germline CDR1 is MNHEY and CDR2 is SVGEGT. The CDR3 sequence is 14 residues long. The CDR3 region is CASGETGRIYEQYF. In DNA, the CDR3 is TGTGCCAGCGGGGAGACAGGAAGGATCTACGAGCAGTACTTC.

This clonotype showed up many times. The rearrangement joins TRBV7-2 to TRBJ2-1; D is undetermined. The CDR3 runs 15 residues. The V end was cut by 1 base, the J end by 6 bases, with 13 bases between. The germline gives CDR1 SGHTA, CDR2 FQGNSA. Here the CDR3 DNA reads TGTGCCAGCAGCTTAGAAGGCCTAGAGAGCAATGAGCAGTTCTTC. Amino acids: CASSLEGLESNEQFF.

The rearrangement uses TRBV5-1 and TRBJ2-7, with 10 bases matching TRBD1. With 2 bases clipped from V and 4 bases from J, the junction kept 3 bases outside the gene matches. The CDR3 sequence is 14 residues long. Germline V gene data show CDR1 as SGHRS and CDR2 as YFSETQ. In DNA, the CDR3 is TGCGCCAGCAGCTTTAGGGGACAGGGGTACGAGCAGTACTTC. This sequence encodes CASSFRGQGYEQYF.

The V gene is TRBV7-4, the J gene TRBJ2-3; 8 bases fit TRBD2. Germline V gene lookup returns CDR1 SGHVT and CDR2 SQSDAQ. The V gene end was trimmed by 2 bases and the J gene end by 5 bases; junction bases not matched to a gene: 12. The CDR3 is 17 amino acids. The CDR3 loop reads CASSLSPPAGEVDTQYF. The CDR3 bases are TGTGCCAGCAGCTTAAGCCCACCAGCGGGGGAGGTAGATACGCAGTATTTT. The full variable domain, rest sourced from reference TRBV7-4 and TRBJ2-3, is GAGVSQSPRYKVAKRGRDVALRCDSISGHVTLYWYRQTLGQGSEVLTYSQSDAQRDKSGRPSGRFSAERPERSVSTLKIQRTEQGDSAVYLCASSLSPPAGEVDTQYFGPGTRLTVL.

This clonotype was counted ten times or more. The chain employs TRBV7-2 and TRBJ2-7, with D hard to call. The germline gives CDR1 SGHTA, CDR2 FQGNSA. CDR3 size: 12 residues. V lost 3 bases and J lost 6, with 9 bases in between. The CDR3 DNA reads as TGTGCCAGCAGCTTTTATGTCGCCGAGCAGTACTTC. This encodes CASSFYVAEQYF.

The genes are TRBV6-6 and TRBJ1-2; D is perhaps TRBD1 (6 bases). The germline gives CDR1 MNHNY, CDR2 SVGAGI (reference sequence). V shed 3 bases and J shed 8 bases, with 19 bases lying between them. This CDR3 has 15 amino acids. The CDR3: CASSYAGEEPQGYTF. The CDR3 DNA follows: TGTGCCAGCAGTTATGCAGGGGAGGAACCTCAAGGCTACACCTTC.

The genes are TRBV6-2 or TRBV6-3 and TRBJ2-3; TRBD2 agrees at 14 bases. The CDR3 is 18 residues long. V shed 7 bases and J 3 bases; nucleotides not matched to a gene: 12. Germline V gene data show CDR1 as MNHEY and CDR2 as SVGEGT. CDR3 loop: CASTLGTSGSWDTDTQYF. CDR3 in DNA: TGTGCCAGCACTCTCGGGACTAGCGGGAGTTGGGATACAGATACGCAGTATTTT.

The chain is built from TRBV29-1 and TRBJ1-2; 9 nucleotides match TRBD1. From germline, CDR1 is SQVTM and CDR2 ANQGSEA. The CDR3 covers 14 residues. V lost 3 bases and J lost 7; bases outside the gene matches: 9. DNA of the CDR3: TGCAGCGTTGATCAGGGCGGGACAGGGTTTGGCTACACCTTC. This translates into CSVDQGGTGFGYTF. Using reference TRBV29-1 and TRBJ1-2 for the parts outside the CDR3, the full variable domain is SAVISQKPSRDICQRGTSLTIQCQVDSQVTMMFWYRQQPGQSLTLIATANQGSEATYESGFVIDKFPISRPNLTFSTLTVSNMSPEDSSIYLCSVDQGGTGFGYTFGSGTRLTVV.

In its sample, this clonotype was seen many times. The chain carries TRBV7-6 and TRBJ1-2, with TRBD1 as a possible D gene (5 bases). Germline CDR1 reads SGHVS; CDR2 reads FNYEAQ. This CDR3 spans 15 amino acids. Trimming removed 5 bases from V and 1 base from J, with 14 bases in between. CDR3 in amino acids: CASSPLGPINYGYTF. Here the CDR3 DNA reads TGTGCCAGCAGCCCCCTGGGACCGATTAACTATGGCTACACCTTC.

This sequence joins TRBV20-1 and TRBJ1-5, with D unresolved. The CDR3 has 14 residues. The ends were cut back, 0 bases at V and 2 bases at J, with 8 bases in the middle. Germline CDR1 is DFQATT and CDR2 is SNEGSKA (reference sequence). CDR3 sequence reads: CSAREGVGNQPQHF. The CDR3 nucleotides read TGCAGTGCTAGAGAGGGTGTTGGCAATCAGCCCCAGCATTTT.